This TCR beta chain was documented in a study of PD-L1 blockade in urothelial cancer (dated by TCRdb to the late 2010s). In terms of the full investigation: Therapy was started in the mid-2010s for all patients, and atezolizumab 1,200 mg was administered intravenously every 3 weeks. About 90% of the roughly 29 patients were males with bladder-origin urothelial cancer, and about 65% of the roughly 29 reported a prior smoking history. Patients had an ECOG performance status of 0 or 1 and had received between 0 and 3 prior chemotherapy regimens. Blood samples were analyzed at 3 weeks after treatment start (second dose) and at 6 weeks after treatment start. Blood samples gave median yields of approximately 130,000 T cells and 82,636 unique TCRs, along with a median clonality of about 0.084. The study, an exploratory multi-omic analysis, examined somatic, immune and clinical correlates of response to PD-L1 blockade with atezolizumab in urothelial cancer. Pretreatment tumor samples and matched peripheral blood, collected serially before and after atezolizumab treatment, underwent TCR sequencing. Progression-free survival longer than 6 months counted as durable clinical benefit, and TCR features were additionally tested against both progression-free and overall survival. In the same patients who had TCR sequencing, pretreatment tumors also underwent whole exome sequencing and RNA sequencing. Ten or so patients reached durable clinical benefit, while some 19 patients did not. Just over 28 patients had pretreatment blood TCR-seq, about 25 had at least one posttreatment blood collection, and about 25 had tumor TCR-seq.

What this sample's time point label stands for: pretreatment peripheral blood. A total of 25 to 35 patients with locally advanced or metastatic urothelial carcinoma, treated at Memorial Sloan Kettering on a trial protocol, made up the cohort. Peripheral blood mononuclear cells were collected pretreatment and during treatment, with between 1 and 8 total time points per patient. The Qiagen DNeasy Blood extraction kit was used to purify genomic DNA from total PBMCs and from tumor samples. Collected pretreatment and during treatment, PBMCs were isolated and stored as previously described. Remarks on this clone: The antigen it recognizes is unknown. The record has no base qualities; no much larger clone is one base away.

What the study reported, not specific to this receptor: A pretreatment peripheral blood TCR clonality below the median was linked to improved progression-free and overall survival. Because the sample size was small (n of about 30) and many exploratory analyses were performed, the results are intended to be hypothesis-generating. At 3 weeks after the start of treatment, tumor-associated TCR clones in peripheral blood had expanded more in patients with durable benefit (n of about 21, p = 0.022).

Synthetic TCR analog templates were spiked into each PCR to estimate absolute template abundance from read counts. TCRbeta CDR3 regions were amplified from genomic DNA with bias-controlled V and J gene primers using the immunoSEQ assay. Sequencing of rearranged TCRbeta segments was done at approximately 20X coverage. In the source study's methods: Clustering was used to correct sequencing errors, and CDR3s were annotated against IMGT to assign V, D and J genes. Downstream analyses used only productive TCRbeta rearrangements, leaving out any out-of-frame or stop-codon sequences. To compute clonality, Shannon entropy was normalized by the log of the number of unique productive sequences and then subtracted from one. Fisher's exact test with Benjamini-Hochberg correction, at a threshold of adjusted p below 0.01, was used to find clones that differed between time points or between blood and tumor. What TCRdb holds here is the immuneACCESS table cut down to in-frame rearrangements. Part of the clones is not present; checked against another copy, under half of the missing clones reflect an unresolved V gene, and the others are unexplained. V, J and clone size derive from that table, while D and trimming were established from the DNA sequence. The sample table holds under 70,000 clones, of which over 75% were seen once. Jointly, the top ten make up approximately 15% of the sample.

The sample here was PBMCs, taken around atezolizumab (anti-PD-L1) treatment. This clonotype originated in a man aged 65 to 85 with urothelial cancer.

CDR3 protein: CSVESGKSSYEQYF. The nucleotide sequence reads TGCAGCGTAGAGAGCGGTAAGAGCTCCTACGAGCAGTACTTC. The chain was built from TRBV29-1 and TRBJ2-7; TRBD2 might be the D gene, on 5 matching bases. The CDR3 contains 14 residues, cysteine and phenylalanine counted. Only the CDR3 DNA stays, 42 bases, in frame from base 1. The germline V gene sets CDR1 to SQVTM and CDR2 to ANQGSEA. A distance of 15 bases separates the germline ends of V and J, which lose 6 bases and 0 bases respectively.